The T cell receptor (beta chain) described here comes from a study of spatial heterogeneity in lung cancer. Study in general: Where present, follow-up PBMC were sequenced a median of roughly two years after resection. Study-wide findings and caveats: Among blood samples, ubiquitous expanded tumor TCRs appeared more at resection than at follow-up.

As to time point: blood at routine non-recurrence follow-up after resection. Sequencing was performed on whole RNA extracted from tumor and nontumor lung tissue, or from frozen PBMC, and the material was left unsorted. TCRdb re-analysed the 5' RACE reads in MiXCR, keeping a single row per CDR3 protein. The data hold 43,000 or so distinct CDR3 sequences, with roughly 12% observed a single time. As regards this clonotype: What it binds is unknown.

The receptor's source is a male donor with early-stage non-small cell lung cancer. The sequencing used PBMCs, collected at follow-up.

The CDR3, as DNA: TGTGCCAGCAGTTACTCGCGCCAGTTTCTATCCTACGAGCAGTACTTC. It yields the protein CASSYSRQFLSYEQYF. This chain connects TRBV6-2 or TRBV6-3 to TRBJ2-7; D ambiguous. From germline, CDR1 is MNHEY and CDR2 SVGEGT. The CDR3 consists of 16 residues. With 0 bases removed from V and 1 base from J, the gap between germline ends came to 13 bases.